This paragraph covers one T cell receptor (beta chain) sequence. TCRdb's copy holds only in-frame clones and misses some; the assay was immunoSEQ multiplex PCR. The table records about 94,000 clones, roughly 84% of them present only once. The entry originates in a study of OX40 agonist ivuxolimab in advanced cancers. Looking at the study overall: At 0.01 to 10 mg/kg, ivuxolimab was administered intravenously to patients every 2 weeks. Dose-escalation patients' cancers were hepatocellular carcinoma, melanoma, renal cell or head and neck cancer.

Germline loops: CDR1 SGHTA, CDR2 FQGNSA. The J segment lost 7 bases and the V segment lost 4 bases, leaving 9 bases of the junction unmatched. CDR3 length: 14 amino acids. This clonotype was obtained from an adult with an advanced solid tumor such as melanoma, head and neck, liver or kidney cancer. Sample: CD4+ or CD8+ T cells sorted from blood, taken in a trial of the OX40 agonist ivuxolimab. The chain combines TRBV7-2 with TRBJ1-1; 7 bases agree with TRBD1. CDR3 DNA sequence: TGTGCCAGCAGCTCAGACAGGGTAACCGGTGAAGCTTTCTTT. Translating it yields CASSSDRVTGEAFF.